This section outlines one T cell receptor beta chain sequence together with its context. Its antigen is as yet unknown. The data stem from a study of cytomegalovirus exposure and HLA in healthy donors. General observations from the study: Per a prior analysis, the majority of TCR beta V segments were productive roughly 90% or roughly 30% of the time.

It was with 60 Vbeta and 13 Jbeta primers that the PCR ran. Clones were read by immunoSEQ multiplex PCR, and TCRdb kept only the in-frame ones, dropping some. The repertoire has 45,000 to 70,000 clones, 65% to 85% of them found once; the top ten carry around 1.6%. Germline CDR1 SGHNT, CDR2 YENEEA. The V end was cut by 3 bases, the J end by 1 base, with 9 bases between. CDR3 length: 14 amino acids. This TCR was recovered from a man aged 25-45 years in good health and CMV-seronegative. Material: PBMCs. The V and J genes are TRBV11-3 and TRBJ1-1; possibly TRBD1 for D (5 bases). This CDR3 reads CASSFDSKNTEAFF. The CDR3 DNA sequence: TGTGCCAGCAGCTTTGACAGCAAGAACACTGAAGCTTTCTTT.